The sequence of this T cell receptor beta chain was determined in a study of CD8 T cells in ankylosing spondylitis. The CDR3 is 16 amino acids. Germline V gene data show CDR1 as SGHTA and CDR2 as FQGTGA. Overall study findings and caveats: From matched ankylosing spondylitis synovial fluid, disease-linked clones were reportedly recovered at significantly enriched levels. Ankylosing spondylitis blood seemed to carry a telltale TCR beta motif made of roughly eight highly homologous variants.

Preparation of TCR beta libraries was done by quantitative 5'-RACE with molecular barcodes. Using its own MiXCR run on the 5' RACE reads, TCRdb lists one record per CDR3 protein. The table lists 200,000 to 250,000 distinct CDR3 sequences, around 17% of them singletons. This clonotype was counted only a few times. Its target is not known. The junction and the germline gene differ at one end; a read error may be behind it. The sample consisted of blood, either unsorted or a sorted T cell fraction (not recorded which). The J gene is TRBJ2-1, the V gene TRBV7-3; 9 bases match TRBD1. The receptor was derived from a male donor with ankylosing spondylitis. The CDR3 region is CASSLTWTGARNEQFF. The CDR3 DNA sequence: TGTGCCAGCAGTTTAACTTGGACAGGGGCACGAAATGAGCAGTTCTTC.